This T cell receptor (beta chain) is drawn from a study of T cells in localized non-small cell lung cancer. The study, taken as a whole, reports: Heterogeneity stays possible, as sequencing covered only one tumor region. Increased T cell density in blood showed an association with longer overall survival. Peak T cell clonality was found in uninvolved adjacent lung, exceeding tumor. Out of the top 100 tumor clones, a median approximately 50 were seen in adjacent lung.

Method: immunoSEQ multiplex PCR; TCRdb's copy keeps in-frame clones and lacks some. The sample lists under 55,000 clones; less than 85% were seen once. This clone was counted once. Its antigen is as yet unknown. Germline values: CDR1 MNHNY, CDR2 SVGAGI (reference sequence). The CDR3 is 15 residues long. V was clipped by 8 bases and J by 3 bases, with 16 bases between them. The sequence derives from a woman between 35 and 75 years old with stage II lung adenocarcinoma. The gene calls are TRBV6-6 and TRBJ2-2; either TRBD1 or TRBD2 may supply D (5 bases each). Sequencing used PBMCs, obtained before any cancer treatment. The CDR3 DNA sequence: TGTGCCAGCTGTGAGGGGACCGGTTACACCGGGGAGCTGTTTTTT. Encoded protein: CASCEGTGYTGELFF.